The rows below give T cell receptor beta chains drawn from one sample of a study of blood T cell repertoires in COVID-19. Here immunoSEQ multiplex PCR was the method, and the copy in TCRdb shows in-frame clones only, minus some. The data show some 250,000 clones, around 86% seen once. The sample was peripheral blood. These receptors were taken from a man aged 25 to 45 who had recovered from COVID-19. Each CDR3 is given with its conserved first and last residue. D genes are given only for firm matches. Clone size is stated in some rows and not others, as once, few, many or a class when expanded.

v_call: TRBV19
j_call: TRBJ1-2
clone_size: NA
d_call: NA
cdr3_nt: TGTGCCAGTAGTATCGGGGTGAGTGGCTACACCTTC
cdr3_aa: CASSIGVSGYTF

v_call: TRBV7-2
j_call: TRBJ1-2
clone_size: NA
d_call: NA
cdr3_nt: TGTGCCAGCAGCTTAGGGGCGGGTTTTAGAGGCTACACCTTC
cdr3_aa: CASSLGAGFRGYTF

v_call: TRBV2
j_call: TRBJ2-3
clone_size: NA
d_call: NA
cdr3_nt: TGTGCCAGCAAAACAGAAAGCACAGATACGCAGTATTTT
cdr3_aa: CASKTESTDTQYF

v_call: TRBV7-3
j_call: TRBJ2-3
clone_size: NA
d_call: NA
cdr3_nt: TGTGCCAGCAGCTTAATTTCAGGCAGCACAGATACGCAGTATTTT
cdr3_aa: CASSLISGSTDTQYF

v_call: TRBV7-9
j_call: TRBJ2-1
clone_size: NA
d_call: NA
cdr3_nt: TGTGCCAGCACCCCAGGGGATAGGCTACACAATGAGCAGTTCTTC
cdr3_aa: CASTPGDRLHNEQFF

v_call: TRBV10-3
j_call: TRBJ1-2
clone_size: NA
d_call: NA
cdr3_nt: TGTGCCATCAGTACCGCGGCCGACTATGGCTACACCTTC
cdr3_aa: CAISTAADYGYTF

v_call: TRBV13
j_call: TRBJ1-2
clone_size: NA
d_call: NA
cdr3_nt: TGTGCCAGCAGCATGGACGGGGGGAGGGATGGCTACACCTTC
cdr3_aa: CASSMDGGRDGYTF

v_call: TRBV19
j_call: TRBJ2-2
clone_size: once
d_call: TRBD2
cdr3_nt: TGTGCCAGTAAGGTAGCGGGGGGGCTAAGCACCGGGGAGCTGTTTTTT
cdr3_aa: CASKVAGGLSTGELFF

v_call: TRBV29-1
j_call: TRBJ1-1
clone_size: NA
d_call: NA
cdr3_nt: TGCAGCGTTCTATCAAACACTGAAGCTTTCTTT
cdr3_aa: CSVLSNTEAFF

v_call: TRBV5-1
j_call: TRBJ1-2
clone_size: NA
d_call: NA
cdr3_nt: TGCGCCAGCAGCGTCCAGGGGCCGCGGGGCTACACCTTC
cdr3_aa: CASSVQGPRGYTF

v_call: TRBV2
j_call: TRBJ1-4
clone_size: NA
d_call: NA
cdr3_nt: TGTGCCAGTTTTTACAGGGAAACTAATGAAAAACTGTTTTTT
cdr3_aa: CASFYRETNEKLFF

v_call: TRBV6-4
j_call: TRBJ2-3
clone_size: few
d_call: NA
cdr3_nt: TGTGCCAGCAGTGATACGGCGGGGTCAACAGATACGCAGTATTTT
cdr3_aa: CASSDTAGSTDTQYF

v_call: TRBV25-1
j_call: TRBJ1-1
clone_size: NA
d_call: NA
cdr3_nt: TGTGCCAGCAGTATTACCGAGGAGACTGAAGCTTTCTTT
cdr3_aa: CASSITEETEAFF

v_call: TRBV9
j_call: TRBJ2-2
clone_size: NA
d_call: NA
cdr3_nt: TGTGCCAGCAGCGTAGCTCGGTCCACGAACACCGGGGAGCTGTTTTTT
cdr3_aa: CASSVARSTNTGELFF

v_call: TRBV5-5
j_call: TRBJ1-2
clone_size: NA
d_call: TRBD1
cdr3_nt: TGTGCCAGCAGCTTGGACAGGGGAGGTGATGGCTACACCTTC
cdr3_aa: CASSLDRGGDGYTF

v_call: TRBV3-1/TRBV3-2
j_call: TRBJ1-6
clone_size: NA
d_call: NA
cdr3_nt: TGTGCCAGCAGCCCGGGACTGACCTATAATTCACCCCTCCACTTT
cdr3_aa: CASSPGLTYNSPLHF

v_call: TRBV5-1
j_call: TRBJ1-4
clone_size: NA
d_call: TRBD1
cdr3_nt: TGCGCCAGCGGGGAGACAGGGGTGAATGAAAAACTGTTTTTT
cdr3_aa: CASGETGVNEKLFF

v_call: TRBV10-1
j_call: TRBJ2-3
clone_size: NA
d_call: TRBD2
cdr3_nt: TGCGCCAGCAGATCCGGGGGGGACACAGATACGCAGTATTTT
cdr3_aa: CASRSGGDTDTQYF

v_call: TRBV4-2
j_call: TRBJ1-1
clone_size: NA
d_call: NA
cdr3_nt: TGTGCCAGCAGCCAAGGACAGATGAACACTGAAGCTTTCTTT
cdr3_aa: CASSQGQMNTEAFF

v_call: TRBV28
j_call: TRBJ1-2
clone_size: NA
d_call: TRBD1
cdr3_nt: TGTGCCAGCAGTTCAAGCCTGACAGGGAGCTATGGCTACACCTTC
cdr3_aa: CASSSSLTGSYGYTF

v_call: TRBV5-6
j_call: TRBJ2-3
clone_size: NA
d_call: NA
cdr3_nt: TGTGCCAGCAGCTTGGGTCTGGGCGGGGGCACAGATACGCAGTATTTT
cdr3_aa: CASSLGLGGGTDTQYF

v_call: TRBV27
j_call: TRBJ1-4
clone_size: NA
d_call: TRBD1
cdr3_nt: TGTGCCAGCAGTTGGACAGGGTTTGAAAAACTGTTTTTT
cdr3_aa: CASSWTGFEKLFF

v_call: TRBV6-5
j_call: TRBJ2-5
clone_size: NA
d_call: TRBD1
cdr3_nt: TGTGCCAGCAGTTACTCCGGGACAGACCAAGAGACCCAGTACTTC
cdr3_aa: CASSYSGTDQETQYF

v_call: TRBV5-1
j_call: TRBJ1-3
clone_size: NA
d_call: NA
cdr3_nt: TGCGCCAGCAGCTCAGATCCCGGGACTGGAAACACCATATATTTT
cdr3_aa: CASSSDPGTGNTIYF

v_call: TRBV29-1
j_call: TRBJ2-3
clone_size: NA
d_call: NA
cdr3_nt: TGCAGCGTGTTGACCGGGACCAAGGGGGCAGATACGCAGTATTTT
cdr3_aa: CSVLTGTKGADTQYF

v_call: TRBV28
j_call: TRBJ1-1
clone_size: NA
d_call: NA
cdr3_nt: TGTGCCAGCAGTTTATTAGGAAGAGGGGGAGACACTGAAGCTTTCTTT
cdr3_aa: CASSLLGRGGDTEAFF

v_call: TRBV2
j_call: TRBJ2-3
clone_size: NA
d_call: TRBD2
cdr3_nt: TGTGCCAGCAGTGCCAGCGGGGGCCCCAATGATACGCAGTATTTT
cdr3_aa: CASSASGGPNDTQYF